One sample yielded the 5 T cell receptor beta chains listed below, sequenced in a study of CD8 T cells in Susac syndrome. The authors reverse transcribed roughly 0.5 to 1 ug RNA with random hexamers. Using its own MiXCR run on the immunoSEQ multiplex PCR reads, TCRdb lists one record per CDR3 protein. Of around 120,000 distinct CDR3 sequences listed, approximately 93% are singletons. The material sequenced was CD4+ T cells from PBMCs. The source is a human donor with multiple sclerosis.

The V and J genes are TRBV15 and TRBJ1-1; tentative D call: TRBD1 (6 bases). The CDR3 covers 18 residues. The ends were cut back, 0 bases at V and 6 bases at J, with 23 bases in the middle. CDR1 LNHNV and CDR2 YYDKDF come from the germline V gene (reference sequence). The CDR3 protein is CATSRDEPATQGRAEAFF. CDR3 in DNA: TGTGCCACCAGCAGAGATGAGCCAGCAACCCAGGGGCGCGCTGAAGCTTTCTTT. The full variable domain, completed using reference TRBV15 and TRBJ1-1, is DAMVIQNPRYQVTQFGKPVTLSCSQTLNHNVMYWYQQKSSQAPKLLFHYYDKDFNNEADTPDNFQSRRPNTSFCFLDIRSPGLGDTAMYLCATSRDEPATQGRAEAFFGQGTRLTVV.

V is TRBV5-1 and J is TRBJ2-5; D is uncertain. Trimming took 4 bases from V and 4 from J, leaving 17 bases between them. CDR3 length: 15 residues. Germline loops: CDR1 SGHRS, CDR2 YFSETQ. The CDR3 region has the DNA TGCGCCAGCAGCCTAAACAAGTATAGTGGAGAGACCCAGTACTTC. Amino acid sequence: CASSLNKYSGETQYF.

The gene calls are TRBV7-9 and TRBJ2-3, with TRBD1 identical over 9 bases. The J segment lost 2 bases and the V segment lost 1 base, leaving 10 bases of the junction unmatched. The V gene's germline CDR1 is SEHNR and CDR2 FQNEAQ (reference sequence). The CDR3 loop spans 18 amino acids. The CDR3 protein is CASSLGLQGAGSTDTQYF. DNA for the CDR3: TGTGCCAGCAGCTTAGGTCTACAGGGGGCGGGCTCCACAGATACGCAGTATTTT.

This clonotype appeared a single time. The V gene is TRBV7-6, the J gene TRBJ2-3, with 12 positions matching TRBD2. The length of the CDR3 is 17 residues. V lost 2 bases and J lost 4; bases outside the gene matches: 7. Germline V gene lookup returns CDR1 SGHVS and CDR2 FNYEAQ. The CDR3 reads CASSLNPSGGAADTQYF. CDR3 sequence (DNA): TGTGCCAGCAGCTTAAATCCTAGCGGGGGGGCAGCAGATACGCAGTATTTT. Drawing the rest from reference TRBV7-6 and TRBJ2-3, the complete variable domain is GAGVSQSPRYKVTKRGQDVALRCDPISGHVSLYWYRQALGQGPEFLTYFNYEAQQDKSGLPNDRFSAERPEGSISTLTIQRTEQRDSAMYRCASSLNPSGGAADTQYFGPGTRLTVL.

Written as DNA, the CDR3 is TGTGCCAGCAGACCCAGGGGGGAATCAGATACGCAGTATTTT. Translating gives CASRPRGESDTQYF. This chain uses TRBV7-2 with TRBJ2-3; tentatively, D is TRBD1 (7 bases). Germline CDR1 is SGHTA and CDR2 is FQGNSA. The length of the CDR3 is 14 residues. Trimming cost V 6 bases and J 4 bases, with 14 bases left between them.